A single sample gave rise to the 28 T cell receptor beta chains below, sequenced in a study of OX40 agonist ivuxolimab in advanced cancers. Profiling relied on immunoSEQ multiplex PCR, and the TCRdb table lists in-frame clones only, not all of them. This repertoire shows about 51,000 clones, 88% found once; its top ten account for 3.6%. Sequencing used CD4+ or CD8+ T cells sorted from blood, obtained in a trial of the OX40 agonist ivuxolimab. The receptor set was obtained from an adult with an advanced solid tumor such as melanoma, head and neck, liver or kidney cancer.

V and J are TRBV2 and TRBJ2-7; D remains ambiguous. The germline V and J ends were trimmed by 5 bases and 3 bases, with 11 bases remaining between them. CDR1 SNHLY and CDR2 FYNNEI come from the germline V gene. The CDR3 spans 13 residues. The CDR3 nucleotides read TGTGCCAGCAGTCGGAGCATTCTCTACGAGCAGTACTTC. Residues: CASSRSILYEQYF.

The chain combines TRBV7-8 with TRBJ1-4; D is unresolved. V dropped 1 base and J dropped 0 bases, with 9 bases sitting between them. Germline V gene lookup returns CDR1 SGHVS and CDR2 FQNEAQ. This CDR3 comprises 16 residues. In nucleotides, the CDR3 is TGTGCCAGCAGCTTAGTTAAGAGCACAACTAATGAAAAACTGTTTTTT. Amino acids: CASSLVKSTTNEKLFF.

The count of this clone is one. The chain employs TRBV27 and TRBJ1-1; TRBD1 agrees at 7 bases. The V and J ends lost 6 bases and 10 bases, in that order; junction bases with no gene match: 17. This CDR3 spans 15 amino acids. Germline V CDR1 and CDR2: MNHEY, SMNVEV (reference sequence). DNA of the CDR3: TGTGCCAGCAGCCGTGGGGGACAGAGGTTTAGCAGAGCTTTCTTT. As protein: CASSRGGQRFSRAFF.

The chain employs TRBV6-4 and TRBJ2-2; TRBD2 matches 8 bases. This CDR3 spans 14 amino acids. Germline CDR1 reads MRHNA; CDR2 reads SNTAGT. V shed 2 bases, J shed 6 bases, and the junction held 2 bases outside the gene matches. CDR3 protein: CASSDEAGAGELFF. The CDR3 bases are TGTGCCAGCAGTGACGAAGCGGGAGCCGGGGAGCTGTTTTTT.

V usage is TRBV5-1 and J usage is TRBJ2-7, with a possible D match to TRBD2 (5 bases). Trimming took off 5 bases at V and 7 bases at J, with 16 bases between the two ends. This CDR3 spans 13 amino acids. From germline, CDR1 is SGHRS and CDR2 YFSETQ. DNA for the CDR3: TGCGCCAGCAGTATGACACCTTCGGGAGAGCAGTACTTC. Protein product: CASSMTPSGEQYF.

The rearrangement joins TRBV5-1 to TRBJ2-7, with D possibly being TRBD1 or TRBD2 (7 bases each). The CDR3 covers 14 residues. Per the germline V gene, CDR1 is SGHRS and CDR2 is YFSETQ. Between the trimmed V and J ends, which lost 6 bases and 1 base, there was a span of 14 bases. CDR3 coding DNA: TGCGCCAGCAATCGGGGGGACAGTTCCTACGAGCAGTACTTC. This sequence encodes CASNRGDSSYEQYF.

The V call is TRBV29-1, the J call TRBJ2-7, with 9 bases matching TRBD2. The CDR3 spans 11 residues. CDR1 and CDR2 from the germline V gene are SQVTM and ANQGSEA. The CDR3 DNA sequence: TGCACGGGGCTAGCGGGAAACGAGCAGTACTTC. Encoded protein: CTGLAGNEQYF.

The chain has TRBV28 and TRBJ1-4; 8 positions agree with TRBD1. CDR3 length equals 14 residues. Germline V gene sequence: CDR1 MDHEN, CDR2 SYDVKM. Trimming at V came to 5 bases and at J to 8 bases, leaving 7 bases not matched to a gene. In DNA, the CDR3 is TGTGCCAGCAGTATCAGGGGGCGGGAAGAAAAACTGTTTTTT. The encoded protein is CASSIRGREEKLFF.

The rearrangement uses TRBV2 and TRBJ1-1, with D unclear. The germline V gene has CDR1 SNHLY and CDR2 FYNNEI. CDR3 size: 14 residues. With 4 bases removed from V and 3 bases from J, the gap between germline ends came to 12 bases. The CDR3 DNA follows: TGTGCCAGCAGTGCCAAATGGAGGGACACTGAAGCTTTCTTT. Translating it yields CASSAKWRDTEAFF.

The chain has TRBV5-5 and TRBJ1-5; D is undetermined. The CDR3 sequence is 14 residues long. Germline V CDR1 and CDR2: SGHKS, YYEKEE (reference sequence). V was pared by 4 bases and J by 1 base, with 9 bases between. The CDR3 region has the DNA TGTGCCAGCAGCCGCGACCGGAGCAATCAGCCCCAGCATTTT. This encodes CASSRDRSNQPQHF.

This clone was detected once. The chain links TRBV9 to TRBJ2-5, with 10 bases fitting TRBD2. There are 15 residues in the CDR3. After removal of 4 bases from V and 1 base from J, the junction contained 4 bases not matched to a gene. Germline V gene lookup returns CDR1 SGDLS and CDR2 YYNGEE. CDR3 in amino acids: CASSPRTSGQETQYF. CDR3 in DNA: TGTGCCAGCAGCCCCCGGACTAGCGGCCAAGAGACCCAGTACTTC. The full variable domain, rest sourced from reference TRBV9 and TRBJ2-5, is DSGVTQTPKHLITATGQRVTLRCSPRSGDLSVYWYQQSLDQGLQFLIQYYNGEERAKGNILERFSAQQFPDLHSELNLSSLELGDSALYFCASSPRTSGQETQYFGPGTRLLVL.

The chain recombines TRBV30 with TRBJ1-2, with 8 bases matching TRBD1. Germline CDR1 GTSNPN, CDR2 SVGIG (reference sequence). J was trimmed by 2 bases and V by 8 bases; bases with no gene match: 4. This CDR3 is built from 12 residues. CDR3 DNA sequence: TGTGCCAGGGACAGGAGGAACTATGGCTACACCTTC. Its protein is CARDRRNYGYTF.

The rearrangement joins TRBV5-5 to TRBJ2-7; D not certain. CDR1 SGHKS and CDR2 YYEKEE come from the germline V gene (reference sequence). The V gene lost 0 bases and the J gene lost 2 bases, with 12 bases spanning the gap. The CDR3 is 15 amino acids. The DNA for the CDR3 is TGTGCCAGCAGCTTGGCCGGTAGTTATCCCTACGAGCAGTACTTC. It yields the protein CASSLAGSYPYEQYF.

This sequence joins TRBV6-1 and TRBJ1-4; the D gene is possibly TRBD1 (6 bases). V shed 6 bases and J shed 4 bases, with 12 bases lying between them. The CDR3 sequence is 14 residues long. Germline-derived CDR1 and CDR2 are MNHNS and SASEGT. CDR3 nucleotides: TGTGCCAGCAGACGGGACACTCTTAATGAAAAACTGTTTTTT. Its protein product is CASRRDTLNEKLFF.

In this sample, this clone turned up once. V and J are TRBV2 and TRBJ2-3; D is unclear. The CDR3 extends over 14 amino acids. Per the germline V gene, CDR1 is SNHLY and CDR2 is FYNNEI. With 2 bases removed from V and 1 base from J, the gap between germline ends came to 7 bases. Here the CDR3 DNA reads TGTGCCAGCAGTGAATTTCTGGGCACAGATACGCAGTATTTT. This translates into CASSEFLGTDTQYF.

The chain is built from TRBV7-8 and TRBJ1-1; no firm D call. This CDR3 has 12 residues. CDR1 SGHVS and CDR2 FQNEAQ come from the germline V gene. V lost 5 bases and J 5 bases, leaving 9 bases between the germline ends. CDR3 DNA sequence: TGTGCCAGCAGCGTGAGGTCGACTGAAGCTTTCTTT. The encoded protein is CASSVRSTEAFF.

V and J are TRBV5-1 and TRBJ1-1; no clear D gene. This CDR3 is 17 amino acids long. Germline V gene lookup returns CDR1 SGHRS and CDR2 YFSETQ. V lost 5 bases and J 1 base, leaving 21 bases between the germline ends. CDR3 in DNA: TGCGCCAGCAGTCCAACCGGGCCCCGGTGGGGGAACACTGAAGCTTTCTTT. It is translated as CASSPTGPRWGNTEAFF. The full variable domain, its missing parts supplied by reference TRBV5-1 and TRBJ1-1, is KAGVTQTPRYLIKTRGQQVTLSCSPISGHRSVSWYQQTPGQGLQFLFEYFSETQRNKGNFPGRFSGRQFSNSRSEMNVSTLELGDSALYLCASSPTGPRWGNTEAFFGQGTRLTVV.

As to this clone: At one end the junction does not follow the germline gene, possibly because of a read error. The rearrangement uses TRBV6-5 and TRBJ1-1; D might be TRBD1 (5 bases). Germline V gives CDR1 MNHEY, CDR2 SVGAGI. This CDR3 has 15 amino acids. CDR3 region: CASRYYPDTNTEAFF. CDR3 in DNA: TGTGCCAGCAGATACTACCCGGACACGAACACTGAAGCTTTCTTT.

J is TRBJ2-7 and V is TRBV4-1; perhaps TRBD2 as D (6 bases). The CDR3 sequence is 16 residues long. The V gene lost 1 base and the J gene lost 3 bases, with 16 bases spanning the gap. Germline V CDR1 and CDR2: MGHRA, YSYEKL. The CDR3 is CASSQAPGTSFYEQYF. The CDR3 nucleotides read TGCGCCAGCAGCCAAGCGCCCGGGACTTCGTTCTACGAGCAGTACTTC.

The table lists this clone with a count of one. The rearrangement uses TRBV27 and TRBJ2-1; 8 bases are shared with TRBD1. The CDR3 contains 12 residues. Trimming cost V 2 bases and J 16 bases; bases outside gene matches: 7. Germline values: CDR1 MNHEY, CDR2 SMNVEV (reference sequence). CDR3 bases: TGTGCCAGCAGTTTAGTTCCAGGGGGCGCCTTCTTC. Protein sequence: CASSLVPGGAFF.

The rearrangement uses TRBV5-1 and TRBJ1-2; 9 bases fit TRBD1. The CDR3 has 12 amino acids. Germline V CDR1 and CDR2: SGHRS, YFSETQ. Trimming at V came to 3 bases and at J to 6 bases, leaving 0 bases not matched to a gene. The DNA for the CDR3 is TGCGCCAGCAGCTGGGACAGGGATGGCTACACCTTC. Protein product: CASSWDRDGYTF.

The chain combines TRBV6-1 with TRBJ2-3, with D perhaps matching TRBD1 or TRBD2 (7 bases each). CDR1 and CDR2 from the germline V gene are MNHNS and SASEGT. The V end was cut by 5 bases, the J end by 4 bases, with 10 bases between. The CDR3 runs to 13 residues. The DNA of the CDR3 is TGTGCCAGCAGTAGCGGGACAGCAGATACGCAGTATTTT. The encoded protein is CASSSGTADTQYF.

The V and J genes are TRBV4-1 and TRBJ2-3; the match to TRBD2 covers 11 bases. The germline gives CDR1 MGHRA, CDR2 YSYEKL. V was pared by 1 base and J by 7 bases, with 7 bases of the junction left unmatched. The CDR3 loop spans 16 amino acids. The CDR3 sequence: CASSQVSGGALNTQYF. CDR3 coding DNA: TGCGCCAGCAGCCAAGTTAGCGGGGGGGCCTTGAATACGCAGTATTTT.

V is TRBV28 and J is TRBJ1-2; D uncertain. Germline loops: CDR1 MDHEN, CDR2 SYDVKM. The length of the CDR3 is 14 residues. Trimming left V 3 bases short and J 0 bases short, with 8 bases between. CDR3 region: CASSFRPANYGYTF. In DNA form, the CDR3 reads TGTGCCAGCAGTTTTAGGCCTGCTAACTATGGCTACACCTTC.

The chain links TRBV5-4 to TRBJ2-6; 8 bases line up with TRBD1. This CDR3 comprises 18 residues. From germline, CDR1 is SGHNT and CDR2 YYREEE (reference sequence). Trimming removed 4 bases from V and 0 bases from J; junction bases left unmatched: 9. The CDR3 spells CASSPLTGVFSGANVLTF. As DNA, the CDR3 is TGTGCCAGCAGCCCGTTGACAGGGGTCTTCTCTGGGGCCAACGTCCTGACTTTC.

This CDR3 is CASSAGTLSYEQYF. For the CDR3, the DNA is TGTGCCAGCAGCGCTGGGACGCTCTCCTACGAGCAGTACTTC. The rearrangement joins TRBV9 to TRBJ2-7; D may match TRBD1 or TRBD2 (5 bases each). Looked up from germline, CDR1 is SGDLS and CDR2 is YYNGEE. The ends were cut back, 3 bases at V and 0 bases at J, with 10 bases in the middle. There are 14 residues in the CDR3.

This chain links TRBV9 with TRBJ2-1; D is perhaps TRBD1 (6 bases). This CDR3 contains 15 residues. CDR1 is SGDLS, CDR2 YYNGEE, per germline. V lost 5 bases and J lost 6, with 18 bases in between. The CDR3 loop is CASSLTGYSGNEQFF. The CDR3 DNA reads TGTGCCAGCAGTCTCACAGGGTATTCCGGCAATGAGCAGTTCTTC.

This sequence joins TRBV14 and TRBJ1-1, with D possibly being TRBD1 (5 bases). V lost 6 bases and J 0 bases, leaving 14 bases between the germline ends. This CDR3 is 15 amino acids long. Germline-derived CDR1 and CDR2 are SGHDN and FVKESK. The CDR3 loop reads CASRIIGAMNTEAFF. CDR3 nucleotides: TGTGCCAGCAGGATTATAGGGGCCATGAACACTGAAGCTTTCTTT. Full variable domain (outside the CDR3, taken from reference TRBV14 and TRBJ1-1): EAGVTQFPSHSVIEKGQTVTLRCDPISGHDNLYWYRRVMGKEIKFLLHFVKESKQDESGMPNNRFLAERTGGTYSTLKVQPAELEDSGVYFCASRIIGAMNTEAFFGQGTRLTVV.